This entry lists 21 T cell receptor beta chains sequenced from one sample in a study of cytomegalovirus exposure and HLA in healthy donors. PCR employed 60 Vbeta and 13 Jbeta primers. Method: immunoSEQ multiplex PCR; TCRdb's copy keeps in-frame clones and lacks some. The sample has some 89,000 clones. The sequencing sample was made of PBMCs. The receptors stem from a woman aged 25 to 39 in good health and CMV-seronegative.

The chain combines TRBV11-3 with TRBJ2-7; 11 bases are a match to TRBD1. Germline V gene sequence: CDR1 SGHNT, CDR2 YENEEA. Trimming removed 3 bases from V and 9 bases from J; junction bases left unmatched: 16. The CDR3 is made up of 17 amino acids. The CDR3: CASSLQLPGQGVCGQYF. Written as DNA, the CDR3 is TGTGCCAGCAGCTTGCAACTGCCGGGACAGGGGGTATGTGGGCAGTACTTC.

The gene calls are TRBV19 and TRBJ1-4, with TRBD1 identical over 9 bases. The CDR3 is 15 residues long. V lost 5 bases to trimming and J lost 7 bases; unmatched junction nucleotides: 8. In germline, CDR1 is LNHDA, CDR2 SQIVND (reference sequence). CDR3 DNA sequence: TGTGCCAGTAGTTCACCGGGACAGGGAGGTGAAAAACTGTTTTTT. Translated: CASSSPGQGGEKLFF.

The chain uses TRBV5-4 and TRBJ2-3; possible D gene TRBD2, 5 bases. This CDR3 is 14 amino acids long. Looked up from germline, CDR1 is SGHNT and CDR2 is YYREEE (reference sequence). Trimming stripped 2 bases from V and 6 bases from J, with 13 bases between. This CDR3 reads CASSFLAEADTQYF. The CDR3 coding sequence is TGTGCCAGCAGCTTCCTAGCCGAGGCGGATACGCAGTATTTT. The whole variable domain, remainder taken from reference TRBV5-4 and TRBJ2-3, is ETGVTQSPTHLIKTRGQQVTLRCSSQSGHNTVSWYQQALGQGPQFIFQYYREEENGRGNFPPRFSGLQFPNYSSELNVNALELDDSALYLCASSFLAEADTQYFGPGTRLTVL.

This chain joins TRBV9 and TRBJ2-7, with a weak D call TRBD1 (5 bases). The CDR3 runs to 14 residues. V lost 0 bases and J 0 bases, leaving 7 bases between the germline ends. CDR1 and CDR2 (germline): SGDLS, YYNGEE. DNA of the CDR3: TGTGCCAGCAGCGTAGAGGGGAACTCCTACGAGCAGTACTTC. The encoded protein is CASSVEGNSYEQYF.

This chain joins TRBV5-1 and TRBJ1-4; D is uncertain. The V end was cut by 0 bases, the J end by 8 bases, with 11 bases between. Germline V CDR1 and CDR2: SGHRS, YFSETQ. The CDR3 extends over 14 amino acids. In DNA form, the CDR3 reads TGCGCCAGCAGCTTGGCTCCGCAGGAAGAAAAACTGTTTTTT. Protein: CASSLAPQEEKLFF. Full variable domain (remainder filled in from reference TRBV5-1 and TRBJ1-4): KAGVTQTPRYLIKTRGQQVTLSCSPISGHRSVSWYQQTPGQGLQFLFEYFSETQRNKGNFPGRFSGRQFSNSRSEMNVSTLELGDSALYLCASSLAPQEEKLFFGSGTQLSVL.

CDR3 region: CASSLEGRDTGELFF. The CDR3 region has the DNA TGCGCCAGCAGCTTGGAAGGGAGAGACACCGGGGAGCTGTTTTTT. V gene TRBV5-1 combines with J gene TRBJ2-2; possible D gene TRBD2, 5 bases. The V end was cut by 0 bases, the J end by 3 bases, with 9 bases between. Germline V gives CDR1 SGHRS, CDR2 YFSETQ. This CDR3 comprises 15 residues.

The chain employs TRBV27 and TRBJ2-4; TRBD1 aligns across 7 bases. Unmatched junction bases numbered 6, after V lost 2 bases and J lost 2 bases. Germline lookup yields CDR1 MNHEY and CDR2 SMNVEV (reference sequence). CDR3 length equals 16 residues. The CDR3: CASSLDPGGSKNIQYF. Written as DNA, the CDR3 is TGTGCCAGCAGTTTAGATCCAGGGGGTTCCAAAAACATTCAGTACTTC.

The chain is built from TRBV30 and TRBJ1-3; TRBD1 matches at 7 bases. There are 13 residues in the CDR3. V trimming: 5 bases; J trimming: 0 bases; junction bases outside the gene matches: 1. The V gene's germline CDR1 is GTSNPN and CDR2 SVGIG (reference sequence). The CDR3 nucleotides are TGTGCCTGGTCAGGGGGCTCTGGAAACACCATATATTTT. Protein product: CAWSGGSGNTIYF.

This chain connects TRBV6-5 to TRBJ2-7, with D possibly matching TRBD2 (5 bases). The CDR3 contains 14 residues. Between the trimmed V and J ends, which lost 6 bases and 0 bases, there was a span of 12 bases. Germline values: CDR1 MNHEY, CDR2 SVGAGI. The CDR3 loop is CASRGRTYSYEQYF. The CDR3 coding sequence is TGTGCCAGCAGAGGCCGGACTTACTCCTACGAGCAGTACTTC.

This rearrangement joins TRBV7-3 to TRBJ2-4, with 10 nucleotides matching TRBD1. This CDR3 contains 13 residues. V shed 4 bases, J shed 7 bases, and the junction held 1 base outside the gene matches. Germline V CDR1 and CDR2: SGHTA, FQGTGA. Here the CDR3 DNA reads TGTGCCAGCAGCTGGGGACAGGGGAACATTCAGTACTTC. Protein product: CASSWGQGNIQYF.

In the case of this clone: At one end, the junction sequence differs from germline, possibly due to a read error. The V call is TRBV28, the J call TRBJ1-1; 7 nucleotides match TRBD1. Germline CDR1 and CDR2: MDHEN and SYDVKM. The CDR3 has 14 residues. The CDR3 nucleotides are TGTGCCAGCAGTCCCCCGGACAGGAGGGCTGAGGCTTTCTTT. Translation gives CASSPPDRRAEAFF.

The V and J genes are TRBV15 and TRBJ1-5; no clear D. Germline V CDR1 and CDR2: LNHNV, YYDKDF (reference sequence). CDR3 length: 16 amino acids. Trimming pared 0 bases from V and 3 bases from J, leaving 12 bases between. CDR3 protein: CATSRDPRRSNQPQHF. For the CDR3, the DNA is TGTGCCACCAGCAGAGATCCGCGCAGGTCCAATCAGCCCCAGCATTTT.

The rearrangement uses TRBV28 and TRBJ2-7; 8 bases line up with TRBD1. Germline V gene lookup returns CDR1 MDHEN and CDR2 SYDVKM. Trimming at V came to 3 bases and at J to 3 bases, leaving 4 bases not matched to a gene. The CDR3 is made up of 14 amino acids. The CDR3 is CASSLDRAYYEQYF. For the CDR3, the DNA is TGTGCCAGCAGTTTGGACAGGGCTTACTACGAGCAGTACTTC. The full variable domain, with the rest looked up from reference TRBV28 and TRBJ2-7, is DVKVTQSSRYLVKRTGEKVFLECVQDMDHENMFWYRQDPGLGLRLIYFSYDVKMKEKGDIPEGYSVSREKKERFSLILESASTNQTSMYLCASSLDRAYYEQYFGPGTRLTVT.

The chain links TRBV7-3 to TRBJ1-4; TRBD1 might be the D (5 bases). The germline gives CDR1 SGHTA, CDR2 FQGTGA. The CDR3 has 15 amino acids. V lost 6 bases and J lost 1, with 12 bases in between. For the CDR3, the DNA is TGTGCCAGCAGTCTCACCAGGGAAACTAATGAAAAACTGTTTTTT. Amino acids: CASSLTRETNEKLFF.

CDR3 DNA sequence: TGTGCCACCAGCAGAGATCGGGGGGCCAACACTGAAGCTTTCTTT. It specifies CATSRDRGANTEAFF. The V and J genes are TRBV15 and TRBJ1-1; tentatively, D is TRBD1 (6 bases). The CDR3 is 15 residues long. CDR1 is LNHNV, CDR2 YYDKDF, per germline (reference sequence). V lost 0 bases, J lost 2 bases, and 10 bases lay in between.

The chain is built from TRBV19 and TRBJ2-7; D might be TRBD1 (5 bases). This CDR3 spans 14 amino acids. Germline V gene lookup returns CDR1 LNHDA and CDR2 SQIVND (reference sequence). Trimming removed 1 base at V and 3 bases at J, with 10 bases between. CDR3 DNA sequence: TGTGCCAGTAGTATAGTGGTAGGGGACTACGAGCAGTACTTC. It codes for CASSIVVGDYEQYF.

This chain links TRBV28 with TRBJ2-5, with a possible D match to TRBD2 (5 bases). The CDR3 spans 12 residues. Germline lookup yields CDR1 MDHEN and CDR2 SYDVKM. V dropped 1 base and J dropped 10 bases, with 10 bases sitting between them. The DNA for the CDR3 is TGTGCCAGCAGTTTATCCCTACGGGACCAGTACTTC. Translating it yields CASSLSLRDQYF. Using reference TRBV28 and TRBJ2-5 for the parts outside the CDR3, the full variable domain is DVKVTQSSRYLVKRTGEKVFLECVQDMDHENMFWYRQDPGLGLRLIYFSYDVKMKEKGDIPEGYSVSREKKERFSLILESASTNQTSMYLCASSLSLRDQYFGPGTRLLVL.

J is TRBJ2-1 and V is TRBV25-1; 10 nucleotides agree with TRBD1. V gave up 3 bases and J gave up 9 bases; unmatched junction bases: 2. The length of the CDR3 is 13 residues. The germline gives CDR1 MGHDK, CDR2 SYGVNS. CDR3 coding DNA: TGTGCCAGCAGTGAGGGACAGGGGTCTGAGCAGTTCTTC. Translated, it gives CASSEGQGSEQFF.

The V gene is TRBV29-1, the J gene TRBJ2-1, with 11 bases matching TRBD2. Germline CDR1 SQVTM, CDR2 ANQGSEA. J gave up 5 bases and V 6 bases, and 9 bases lay outside the gene matches. This CDR3 comprises 15 residues. CDR3 amino acids: CSVLRLAGTNNEQFF. CDR3 sequence (DNA): TGCAGCGTCCTCCGACTAGCGGGAACAAACAATGAGCAGTTCTTC.

This chain uses TRBV15 with TRBJ2-5; possible D gene TRBD1, 5 bases. In germline, CDR1 is LNHNV, CDR2 YYDKDF (reference sequence). This CDR3 region has 15 residues. Trimming pared 5 bases from V and 7 bases from J, leaving 20 bases between. DNA for the CDR3: TGTGCCACCAGCGGAAGGGGCCCCCGATATGGGACCCAGTACTTC. Translation gives CATSGRGPRYGTQYF.

The chain couples TRBV29-1 to TRBJ1-1, with TRBD1 identical over 11 bases. The CDR3 contains 14 residues. V gave up 6 bases and J gave up 5 bases; unmatched junction bases: 8. Germline V gives CDR1 SQVTM, CDR2 ANQGSEA. The CDR3 nucleotides are TGCAGCGTCCTTGGGGACAGGGGGGAGACTGAAGCTTTCTTT. Its protein product is CSVLGDRGETEAFF. The variable domain in full, completed from reference TRBV29-1 and TRBJ1-1, reads SAVISQKPSRDICQRGTSLTIQCQVDSQVTMMFWYRQQPGQSLTLIATANQGSEATYESGFVIDKFPISRPNLTFSTLTVSNMSPEDSSIYLCSVLGDRGETEAFFGQGTRLTVV.